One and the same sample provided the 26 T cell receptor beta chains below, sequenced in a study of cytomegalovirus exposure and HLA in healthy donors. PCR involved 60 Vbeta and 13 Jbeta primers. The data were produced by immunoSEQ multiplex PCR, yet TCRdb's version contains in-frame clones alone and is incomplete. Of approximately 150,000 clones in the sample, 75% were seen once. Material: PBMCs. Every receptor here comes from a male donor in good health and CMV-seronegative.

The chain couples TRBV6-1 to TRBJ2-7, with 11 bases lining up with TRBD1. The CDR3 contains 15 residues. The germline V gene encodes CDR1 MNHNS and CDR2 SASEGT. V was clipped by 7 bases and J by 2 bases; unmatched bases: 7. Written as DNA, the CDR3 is TGTGCCAGCATTAAGCCGGGACAGGGGGCCTACGAGCAGTACTTC. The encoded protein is CASIKPGQGAYEQYF.

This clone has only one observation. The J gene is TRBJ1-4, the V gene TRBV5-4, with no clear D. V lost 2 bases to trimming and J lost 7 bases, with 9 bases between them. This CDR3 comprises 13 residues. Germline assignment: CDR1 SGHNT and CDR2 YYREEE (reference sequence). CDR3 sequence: CASSFSGVEKLFF. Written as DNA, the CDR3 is TGTGCCAGCAGCTTCTCAGGCGTTGAAAAACTGTTTTTT.

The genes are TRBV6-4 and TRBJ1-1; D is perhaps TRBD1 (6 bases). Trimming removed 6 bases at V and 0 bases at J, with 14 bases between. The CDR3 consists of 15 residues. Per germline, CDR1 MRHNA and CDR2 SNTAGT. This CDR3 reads CASRGHSNMNTEAFF. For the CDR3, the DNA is TGTGCCAGCAGGGGACACAGTAACATGAACACTGAAGCTTTCTTT.

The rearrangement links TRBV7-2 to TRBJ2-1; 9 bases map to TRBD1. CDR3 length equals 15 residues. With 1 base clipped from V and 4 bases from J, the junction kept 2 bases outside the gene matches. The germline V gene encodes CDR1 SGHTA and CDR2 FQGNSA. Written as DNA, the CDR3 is TGTGCCAGCAGCTTAGACAGGGGGCCTTACAATGAGCAGTTCTTC. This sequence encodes CASSLDRGPYNEQFF.

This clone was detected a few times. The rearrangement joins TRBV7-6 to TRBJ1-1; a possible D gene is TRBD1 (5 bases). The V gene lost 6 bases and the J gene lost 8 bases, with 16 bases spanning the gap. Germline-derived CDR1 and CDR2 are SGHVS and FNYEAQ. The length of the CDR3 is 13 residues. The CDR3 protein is CASSLRGGGEAFF. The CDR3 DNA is TGTGCCAGCAGTCTTCGGGGGGGTGGCGAAGCTTTCTTT.

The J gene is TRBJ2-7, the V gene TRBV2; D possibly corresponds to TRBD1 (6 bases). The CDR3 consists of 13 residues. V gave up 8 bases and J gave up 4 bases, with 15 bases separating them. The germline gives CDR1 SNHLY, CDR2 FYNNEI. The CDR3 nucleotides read TGTGCCAGCGGGGACAAACTCGATTACGAGCAGTACTTC. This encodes CASGDKLDYEQYF.

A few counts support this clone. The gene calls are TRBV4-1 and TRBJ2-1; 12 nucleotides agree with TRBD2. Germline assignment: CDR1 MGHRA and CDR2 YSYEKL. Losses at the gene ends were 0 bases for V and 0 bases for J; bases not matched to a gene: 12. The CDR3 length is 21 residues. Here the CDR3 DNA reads TGCGCCAGCAGCCAAGAGGGGCACCTGACTAGCGGGAGCACCTCCTACAATGAGCAGTTCTTC. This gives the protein CASSQEGHLTSGSTSYNEQFF.

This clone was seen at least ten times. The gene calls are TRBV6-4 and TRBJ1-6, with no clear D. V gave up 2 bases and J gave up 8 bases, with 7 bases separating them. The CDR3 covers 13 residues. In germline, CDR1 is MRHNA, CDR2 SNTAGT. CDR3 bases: TGTGCCAGCAGTGACGAACATTATTCACCCCTCCACTTT. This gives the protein CASSDEHYSPLHF.

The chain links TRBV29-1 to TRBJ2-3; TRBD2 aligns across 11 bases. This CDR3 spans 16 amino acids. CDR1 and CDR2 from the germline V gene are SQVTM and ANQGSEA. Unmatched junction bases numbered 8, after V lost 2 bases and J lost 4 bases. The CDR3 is CSVEYTSGRRADTQYF. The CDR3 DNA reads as TGCAGCGTTGAATACACTAGCGGGAGAAGGGCAGATACGCAGTATTTT.

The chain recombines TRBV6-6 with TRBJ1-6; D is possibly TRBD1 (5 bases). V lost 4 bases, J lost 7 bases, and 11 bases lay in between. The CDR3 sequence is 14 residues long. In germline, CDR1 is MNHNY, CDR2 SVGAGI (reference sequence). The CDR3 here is CASSLPGRNSPLHF. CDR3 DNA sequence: TGTGCCAGCAGTTTACCAGGGAGGAATTCACCCCTCCACTTT.

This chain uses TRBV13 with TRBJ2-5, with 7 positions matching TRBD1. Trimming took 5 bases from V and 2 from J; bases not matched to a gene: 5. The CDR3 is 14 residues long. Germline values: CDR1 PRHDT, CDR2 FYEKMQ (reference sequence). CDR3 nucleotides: TGTGCCAGCAGCCCCGACAGGGCTCAAGAGACCCAGTACTTC. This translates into CASSPDRAQETQYF.

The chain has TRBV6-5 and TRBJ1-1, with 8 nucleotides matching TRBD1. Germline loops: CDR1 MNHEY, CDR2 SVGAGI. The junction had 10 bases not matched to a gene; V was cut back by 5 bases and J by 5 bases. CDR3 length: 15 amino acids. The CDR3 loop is CASSRDRRSATEAFF. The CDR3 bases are TGTGCCAGCAGTAGGGACAGGCGATCGGCGACTGAAGCTTTCTTT.

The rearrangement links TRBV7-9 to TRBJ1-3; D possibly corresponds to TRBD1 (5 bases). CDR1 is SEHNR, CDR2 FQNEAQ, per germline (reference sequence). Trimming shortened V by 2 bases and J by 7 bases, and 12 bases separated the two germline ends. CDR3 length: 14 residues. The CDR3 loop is CASSLRETENTIYF. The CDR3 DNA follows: TGTGCCAGCAGCTTACGGGAGACAGAGAACACCATATATTTT.

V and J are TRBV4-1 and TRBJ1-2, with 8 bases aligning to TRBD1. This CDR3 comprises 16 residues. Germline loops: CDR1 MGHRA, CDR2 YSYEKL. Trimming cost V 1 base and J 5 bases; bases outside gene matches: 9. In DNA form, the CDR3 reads TGCGCCAGCAGCCAAGGTCAGACGCAGGGGGCGTATGGCTACACCTTC. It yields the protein CASSQGQTQGAYGYTF.

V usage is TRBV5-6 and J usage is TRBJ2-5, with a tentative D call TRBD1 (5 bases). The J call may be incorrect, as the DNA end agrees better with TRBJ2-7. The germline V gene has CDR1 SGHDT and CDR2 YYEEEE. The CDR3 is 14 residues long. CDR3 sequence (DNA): TGTGCCAGCAGCTCCAGGGTCATAGCTTACGAGCAGTACTTC. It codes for CASSSRVIAYEQYF.

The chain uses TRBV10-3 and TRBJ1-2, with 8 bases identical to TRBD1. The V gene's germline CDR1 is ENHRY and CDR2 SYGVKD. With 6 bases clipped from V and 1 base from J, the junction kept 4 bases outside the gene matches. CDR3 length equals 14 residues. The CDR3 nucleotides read TGTGCCATCAGCCCAGGGGGCGATAACTATGGCTACACCTTC. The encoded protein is CAISPGGDNYGYTF.

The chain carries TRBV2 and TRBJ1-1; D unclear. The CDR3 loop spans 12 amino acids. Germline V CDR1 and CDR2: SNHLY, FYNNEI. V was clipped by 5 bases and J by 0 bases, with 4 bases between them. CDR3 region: CASSTVNTEAFF. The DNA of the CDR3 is TGTGCCAGCAGTACAGTGAACACTGAAGCTTTCTTT.

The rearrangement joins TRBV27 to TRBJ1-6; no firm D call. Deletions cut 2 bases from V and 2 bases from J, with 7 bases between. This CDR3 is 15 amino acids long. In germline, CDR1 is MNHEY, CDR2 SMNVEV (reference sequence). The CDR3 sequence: CASSLDTAYNSPLHF. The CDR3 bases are TGTGCCAGCAGTTTAGACACGGCCTATAATTCACCCCTCCACTTT.

This CDR3 is CASSYEVVSTEAFF. The CDR3 coding sequence is TGTGCCAGCAGTTACGAGGTCGTGTCCACTGAAGCTTTCTTT. The V gene is TRBV6-5, the J gene TRBJ1-1; D not resolved. CDR3 size: 14 residues. Germline CDR1 reads MNHEY; CDR2 reads SVGAGI. Trimming removed 2 bases from V and 4 bases from J, with 11 bases in between.

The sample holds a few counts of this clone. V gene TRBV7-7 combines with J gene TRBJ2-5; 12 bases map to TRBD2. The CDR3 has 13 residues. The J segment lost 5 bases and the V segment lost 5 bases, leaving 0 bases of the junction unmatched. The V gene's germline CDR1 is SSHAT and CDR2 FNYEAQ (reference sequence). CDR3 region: CASSGLAGETQYF. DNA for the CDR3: TGTGCCAGCAGCGGACTAGCGGGGGAGACCCAGTACTTC.

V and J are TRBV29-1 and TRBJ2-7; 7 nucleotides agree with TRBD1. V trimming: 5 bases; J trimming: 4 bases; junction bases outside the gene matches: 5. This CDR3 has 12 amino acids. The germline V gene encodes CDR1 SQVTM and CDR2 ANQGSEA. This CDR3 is CSVRGHGYEQYF. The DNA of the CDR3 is TGCAGCGTTAGGGGGCATGGGTACGAGCAGTACTTC.

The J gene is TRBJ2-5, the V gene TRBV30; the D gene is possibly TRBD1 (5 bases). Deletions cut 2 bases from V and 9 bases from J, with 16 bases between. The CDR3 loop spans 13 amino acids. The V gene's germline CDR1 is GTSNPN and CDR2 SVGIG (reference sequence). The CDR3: CAWSSTGARAQYF. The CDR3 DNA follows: TGTGCCTGGAGTTCAACTGGGGCCAGGGCCCAGTACTTC.

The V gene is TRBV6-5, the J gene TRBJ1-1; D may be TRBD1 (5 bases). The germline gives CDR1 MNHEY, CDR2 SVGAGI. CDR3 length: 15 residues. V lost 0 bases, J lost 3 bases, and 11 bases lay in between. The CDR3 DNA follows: TGTGCCAGCAGTTACTCACCAGGGAAGGACACTGAAGCTTTCTTT. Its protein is CASSYSPGKDTEAFF.

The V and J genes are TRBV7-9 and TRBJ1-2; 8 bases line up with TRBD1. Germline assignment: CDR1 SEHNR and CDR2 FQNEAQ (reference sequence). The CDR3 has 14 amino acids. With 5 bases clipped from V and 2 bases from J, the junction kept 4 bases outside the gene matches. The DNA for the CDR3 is TGTGCCAGCAGCCTGGGACAGGACAACTATGGCTACACCTTC. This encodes CASSLGQDNYGYTF. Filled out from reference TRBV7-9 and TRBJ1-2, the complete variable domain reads DTGVSQNPRHKITKRGQNVTFRCDPISEHNRLYWYRQTLGQGPEFLTYFQNEAQLEKSRLLSDRFSAERPKGSFSTLEIQRTEQGDSAMYLCASSLGQDNYGYTFGSGTRLTVV.

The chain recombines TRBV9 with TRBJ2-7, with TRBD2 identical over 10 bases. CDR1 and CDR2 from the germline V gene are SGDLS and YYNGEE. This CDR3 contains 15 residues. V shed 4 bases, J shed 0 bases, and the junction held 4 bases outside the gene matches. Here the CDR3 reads CASSPRTSGSYEQYF. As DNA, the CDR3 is TGTGCCAGCAGCCCGCGGACTAGCGGCTCCTACGAGCAGTACTTC.

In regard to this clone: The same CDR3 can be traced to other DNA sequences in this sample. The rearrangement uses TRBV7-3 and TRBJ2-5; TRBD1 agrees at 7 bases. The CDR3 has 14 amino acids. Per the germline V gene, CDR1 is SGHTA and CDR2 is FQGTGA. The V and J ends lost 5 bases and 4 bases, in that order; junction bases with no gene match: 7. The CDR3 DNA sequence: TGTGCCAGCAGCCCAACTACAGGGGCAGAGACCCAGTACTTC. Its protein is CASSPTTGAETQYF.